The rows below give T cell receptor beta chains drawn from one sample of a study of blood T cell repertoires in COVID-19. Using immunoSEQ multiplex PCR, the repertoire was profiled, and TCRdb retains in-frame clones only, with some absent. The sample lists 250,000 to 350,000 clones, around 84% seen once, with about 1.6% in the top ten. Input material: peripheral blood. All receptors derive from a human donor with COVID-19, enrolled during active disease. The donor label of this sample is uncertain. CDR3s include the opening cysteine and the closing phenylalanine or tryptophan. Each record gives: clone size, J gene, V gene, CDR3 protein. Only some rows state a clone size, as once, few, many or a class for expanded clones.

size: NA
J: TRBJ1-2
V: TRBV11-2
CDR3: CASSLGQGAFGGYTF

size: few
J: TRBJ1-2
V: TRBV5-1
CDR3: CASSLDQAGYTF

size: NA
J: TRBJ2-7
V: TRBV19
CDR3: CASSSGRAYEQYF

size: few
J: TRBJ2-3
V: TRBV6-2/TRBV6-3
CDR3: CASSSVASGLPTDTQYF

size: NA
J: TRBJ1-2
V: TRBV10-3
CDR3: CAISVQILYGYTF

size: NA
J: TRBJ1-1
V: TRBV20-1
CDR3: CGYRETEAFF

size: NA
J: TRBJ1-5
V: TRBV7-2
CDR3: CASSLDQQGSNQPQHF

size: NA
J: TRBJ1-3
V: TRBV29-1
CDR3: CSVDLGAGNTIYF

size: few
J: TRBJ2-1
V: TRBV4-2
CDR3: CASSPLPGEGGFEQFF

size: NA
J: TRBJ1-5
V: TRBV30
CDR3: CAWSVALKNQPQHF

size: NA
J: TRBJ1-5
V: TRBV2
CDR3: CASSSTGTGAHQPQHF

size: NA
J: TRBJ2-2
V: TRBV5-4
CDR3: CASGRLAGGFIGELFF

size: few
J: TRBJ1-1
V: TRBV4-3
CDR3: CASSPSAGFVTEAFF

size: NA
J: TRBJ2-1
V: TRBV7-2
CDR3: CASSLESSGSYNEQFF